This TCR beta chain was documented in a study of blood T cell repertoires in COVID-19 (dated by TCRdb to 2019 to 2021). Regarding the complete study: Samples covering the acute and convalescent phases of COVID-19 were provided by collaborators in the United States, Italy and Spain. HLA class I and class II types, where available, came from metadata supplied by the sample provider rather than from assay-based typing. The sample metadata nearly always contained a de-identified subject ID, COVID-19 status, age in years and sex. The material from the prospective study consisted of cDNA or gDNA derived from T cells, B-cell-depleted T cells, or PBMCs. Samples were obtained from the ongoing ImmuneRACE study (first 160 participants) and from 1,000 to 1,500 subjects provided by 6 global collaborators. Subjects who had been exposed to COVID-19, were actively infected with it, or had recovered from it provided the deeply sampled blood TCRbeta repertoires that made up the dataset. A freely available public database, intended as a resource for researchers studying the immune response to SARS-CoV-2, is where the repertoires were released.

Each collaborating institution followed its own protocols to collect whole blood in K2EDTA tubes. For TCRbeta analysis, collaborator samples were shipped as frozen whole blood, as isolated PBMCs, or as DNA extracted from either sample type. Study-wide conclusions, independent of this receptor: The amount of clinical and demographic metadata varied by source and participant and was provided uncurated.

About this clone: The antigen it recognizes is unknown. No qualities accompany the bases; no much larger clone lies one base away. Different DNA sequences within this sample yield the same CDR3.

Trimming takes 4 bases from V and 0 bases from J, and the germline ends sit 6 bases apart. The germline V gene gives CDR1 as MGHDK and CDR2 as SYGVNS. From its cysteine to its phenylalanine, the CDR3 spans 14 amino acids. Only the CDR3 part of the read is kept: 42 bases, read in frame from the first base. TCRbeta CDR3 regions were amplified from genomic DNA by means of the immunoSEQ Assay, a bias-controlled multiplex PCR. Processing in the source paper ran as follows. The number of nucleated cells in each sample was estimated from the amplification of reference gene primers within the assay. To quantify the absolute abundance of each unique TCRbeta CDR3 rearrangement, sequence reads were collapsed and filtered. For each sample, productive Simpson clonality was calculated as the square root of Simpson's diversity index over productive rearrangements. TCRdb stores this immuneACCESS table with in-frame sequences only. Part of the clones is absent; in the studies checked, under half of the shortfall reflects unresolved V genes, and no reason is known for the rest. For V, J and clone size, that table is used; D and trimming come from the DNA. The sample data list around 62,000 clones, and roughly 90% of these were observed just once. The top ten hold 3.9% of the sample.

The chain is made from TRBV25-1 and TRBJ2-2; the D segment cannot be called with confidence. The material sequenced was peripheral blood. This clonotype was sampled from a human donor in a cohort sampled during active COVID-19. The CDR3 protein sequence reads: CASSVSANTGELFF. Read as DNA, the sequence is TGTGCCAGCAGTGTGTCTGCGAACACCGGGGAGCTGTTTTTT.